The sequence of this TCR beta chain was determined in a study of T cell responses to AZD1222 COVID-19 vaccine (dated by TCRdb to the early 2020s). In terms of the full investigation: TCR sequencing was performed for roughly 240 trial participants, of whom 200 to 220 were given two doses of AZD1222 and around 26 were given two doses of MenACWY control vaccine. Enrollment into the trials was organized by age into subgroups of 18-55, 56-69 and 70-plus years, and those subgroups contained roughly 150, 30 and 60 TCR-sequenced participants, respectively.

V ends up 3 bases short and J 4 bases short, with an unmatched junction base count of 11. CDR1 and CDR2 are drawn from the germline V gene: SGDLS, YYNGEE. Inclusive of the bounding cysteine and phenylalanine, the CDR3 is 18 residues long. Only the CDR3 region is kept as DNA, spanning 54 bases read in frame from base 1. Explained via the paper, the time point label denotes: about 28 days (+/-7) after the second vaccine dose. AZD1222 recipients whose second dose came at about 4 weeks and those whose second dose came at about 12 weeks were combined into one group, since spike-specific TCR depth and breadth did not differ between the two schedules. The vaccinee samples were drawn from two UK trials, COV001 and COV002, one of which was a single-blind randomized controlled phase 2/3 trial testing AZD1222 (ChAdOx1 nCoV-19) in healthy adults. For TCRbeta chain sequencing, PBMC samples were collected from trial participants at day 0 and at day 28 after the second dose.

This clone has only one observation. Its antigen remains unidentified. There are no base qualities to consult, and no much larger clone falls within one base. Broader findings and caveats from the paper: Conclusions about previously exposed vaccinees are limited, since just five or six AZD1222 recipients were seropositive for SARS-CoV-2 at baseline. Spike-specific TCR breadth and depth rose significantly after two AZD1222 doses compared with day 0 and with MenACWY recipients. Because no samples from the day 14 peak response were available, repertoires could be characterized only after the peak T cell response. Epitopes outside the regions mutated in the B.1.351 and B.1.1.7 variants were reportedly recognized by nearly half of the unique spike-specific TCRs. Participants were mostly white British and included more females than males, and it was suggested by the authors that clonal diversity may have been underestimated. In the small 56-69-year group, the increase in depth fell short of significance, most likely because of low power. Vaccine-associated CD4 TCRs spanned the whole spike protein, with dominant responses in regions 160-218 and 743-854.

The CDR3 regions of human TCRbeta chains were subjected to immunosequencing. For the original study's pipeline: Repertoire TCRs were checked for matches against a reference library of SARS-CoV-2-specific TCRs that had been generated using the MIRA antigen-specificity platform. Breadth was defined as the fraction of unique TCRs that were SARS-CoV-2-associated, and depth was defined as the fraction of total T cells that were SARS-CoV-2-associated. Using the MIRA data, each spike-specific TCR was assigned both to the spike region to which the TCR was reactive and to a CD4 or CD8 class. Log10-transformed breadth and depth values were compared by one-way ANOVA with Sidak's multiple comparisons tests. TCRdb mirrors the immuneACCESS table, restricted to in-frame sequences. Some clones are absent from its copies; in checked studies, under half trace to an unresolved V gene, and the reason for the others is unknown. V and J calls and clone size are as listed in that table; D and trimming were resolved from the DNA. Within this sample are 150,000 or so clones, with just over 90% of them counted one time only. The leading ten clones occupy 1.1% of the sample.

The sequences come from peripheral blood, collected 28 days after the second AZD1222 dose. This receptor was identified in an adult who received the AZD1222 COVID-19 vaccine. The rearranged chain carries TRBV9 and TRBJ1-5, and TRBD1 matches 12 of the central bases. The DNA sequence is given as TGTGCCAGCAGCGAGATCCGGGACAGGGGGCTCGAAAATCAGCCCCAGCATTTT. It codes for CASSEIRDRGLENQPQHF.